The rows below give T cell receptor beta chains drawn from one sample of a study of vaccination and CD4 T cells after COVID-19. TCRdb reanalysed the PCR reads using MiXCR and keeps one entry per CDR3 protein. The sample lists roughly 2,700 distinct CDR3 sequences, over 30% occurring once. Their cognate antigens are unknown. Sequences were derived from CD4+ T cells from blood, cultured in vitro, sampled after SARS-CoV-2 vaccination. These TCRs come from a human donor who had recovered from COVID-19. Each CDR3 is given with its conserved first and last residue.

cdr3_length v_call cdr3_aa
14 TRBV28 CASSLGDRVYGYTF
14 TRBV7-3 CASSLKGSTAPLHF
14 TRBV15 CATSRGQGTGELFF
14 TRBV6-2/TRBV6-3 CASSYWGGETPLHF
13 TRBV5-4 CASSLEVANEQYF
15 TRBV6-1 CASRRDRGQNQPQHF
14 TRBV6-1 CASSGGTGWYGYTF
14 TRBV20-1 CSAGPDRGRTGYTF
11 TRBV7-2 CASRLNSPLHF
16 TRBV19 CASSIDPRPPNQPQHF
15 TRBV7-3 CASSLMGMSTDTQYF
12 TRBV2 CASTRLPYEQYF
15 TRBV6-1 CASSVLWDSNQPQHF
15 TRBV6-1 CASSGSGGAKNIQYF
14 TRBV18 CASSPMRYSYEQYF
15 TRBV15 CATSPGQGGNQPQHF
13 TRBV20-1 CSAEAGTNQPQHF
13 TRBV20-1 CSARPGYNSPLHF
14 TRBV28 CASSLRGTTETQYF
12 TRBV20-1 CSAKAGEVTQYF
15 TRBV27 CASSLKPQGAYGYTF
15 TRBV11-1 CASSPRGLPSYGYTF
15 TRBV20-1 CSARDGTGTTYEQYF
13 TRBV20-1 CSAPPNLNTEAFF
12 TRBV7-3 CASSLSGYGYTF
16 TRBV6-1 CASSDFGGQGNYEQYF
15 TRBV19 CASSTRQGFYNEQFF
15 TRBV20-1 CSARDLGGGEYGYTF
16 TRBV20-1 CSSPEWSASKWETQYF
10 TRBV5-1 CASKGETQYF
15 TRBV5-4 CASSLGLAGMYEQYF
17 TRBV7-4 CASSVITGQGSRTEAFF
11 TRBV24-1 CATSGGYEQYF
14 TRBV7-3 CASSLTGGRTEAFF
13 TRBV6-1 CASSRVVNQPQHF
16 TRBV20-1 CSARASGGQGRHEQFF
15 TRBV28 CASRSGGQGGYEQYF
13 TRBV6-1 CASTRTPDNEQFF
16 TRBV27 CASTSNSLRGRTEAFF
13 TRBV20-1 CSAHQRTNYGYTF